These T cell receptor beta chains were read from a single sample in a study of shared clonotypes between healthy human individuals. The protocol was immunoSEQ multiplex PCR, while the TCRdb copy is restricted to in-frame clones and leaves out a portion. This sample has around 2.5 million clones, with 90% to 95% found just once. The sample comprised naive CD4+ T cells from PBMCs. These receptors were collected from a man aged 18 to 29 in good health. Some clones in this sample may be carry-over from other donors' samples. Both conserved end residues are part of each CDR3. D genes are given only for firm matches. Clone size appears in some rows only: once, few, many, or a class for an expanded clone.

d_call	cdr3_length	clone_size	v_call	j_call	cdr3_nt	cdr3_aa
-	14	-	TRBV7-9	TRBJ2-2	TGTGCCAGCAGCTTACCAGGGTACACCGGGGAGCTGTTTTTT	CASSLPGYTGELFF
-	15	-	TRBV28	TRBJ1-3	TGTGCCAGCAGTTTGGCAGGTTTCTCTGGAAACACCATATATTTT	CASSLAGFSGNTIYF
TRBD2	15	-	TRBV10-1	TRBJ2-3	TGCGCCAGCAGTGACCCGGGAGGGCCCACAGATACGCAGTATTTT	CASSDPGGPTDTQYF
-	15	-	TRBV2	TRBJ2-7	TGTGCCAGCAGCCCACAGAGGTTCAGCTCCTACGAGCAGTACTTC	CASSPQRFSSYEQYF
-	14	once	TRBV5-4	TRBJ2-7	TGTGCCAGCAGCTTGGGTCTGGGGTCCGGAGAGCAGTACTTC	CASSLGLGSGEQYF
-	16	-	TRBV6-6	TRBJ2-1	TGTGCCAGCAGTGCTCCCCAGGGTTACCCCTACAATGAGCAGTTCTTC	CASSAPQGYPYNEQFF
TRBD1	14	-	TRBV6-1	TRBJ1-6	TGTGCCAGCAGCCTGCAGGGGGCGAACTCACCCCTCCACTTT	CASSLQGANSPLHF
-	12	-	TRBV10-3	TRBJ2-1	TGTGCCATCAGGGACTCCTACAATGAGCAGTTCTTC	CAIRDSYNEQFF
-	14	-	TRBV14	TRBJ2-7	TGTGCCAGCAGTCCCCCGAACCCTTCCTACGAGCAGTACTTC	CASSPPNPSYEQYF
-	15	-	TRBV6-1	TRBJ1-1	TGTGCCAGCAGTGGGGCAGGGGTTCGGAACACTGAAGCTTTCTTT	CASSGAGVRNTEAFF